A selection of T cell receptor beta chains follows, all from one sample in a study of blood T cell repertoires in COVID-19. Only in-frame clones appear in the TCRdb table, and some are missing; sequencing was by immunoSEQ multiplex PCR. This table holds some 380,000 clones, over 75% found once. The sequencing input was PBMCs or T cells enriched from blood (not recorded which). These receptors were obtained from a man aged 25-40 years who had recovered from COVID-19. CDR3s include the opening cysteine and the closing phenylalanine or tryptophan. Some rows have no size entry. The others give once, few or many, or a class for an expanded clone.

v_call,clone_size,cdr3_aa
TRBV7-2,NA,CASSLGLAGGFTEAFF
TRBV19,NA,CASSRGQGGEQYF
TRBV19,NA,CASSTAQDRGNTIYF
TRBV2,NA,CASSRTASYEQYF
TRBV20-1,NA,CSARLDTQYF
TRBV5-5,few,CASSLHSSMNTEAFF
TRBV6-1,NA,CASSETGLWGFF
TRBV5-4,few,CASSLGPEGEQYF
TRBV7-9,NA,CASSLVNSSRGTEAFF
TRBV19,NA,CASSIPGRANYGYTF
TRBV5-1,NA,CASTPGGGTYEQYF